This T cell receptor beta chain was obtained from a study of CD8+ T cells in alopecia areata. Obtained from alopecia areata patients were lesional scalp punch biopsies along with peripheral blood. The CDR3 runs 15 residues. V was shortened by 4 bases and J by 2 bases, with 13 bases between the two germline ends. Per germline, CDR1 ENHRY and CDR2 SYGVKD. Following extraction, RNA underwent reverse transcription to cDNA, which served as the sequencing template. The method was immunoSEQ multiplex PCR; TCRdb's version includes in-frame clones alone and lacks a portion of them. The table lists 140,000 to 150,000 clones, approximately 51% of them singletons.

The source of this sequence is a human donor with alopecia areata. The sequencing used CD4+ T cells sorted from blood, collected at week 0. V gene TRBV10-3 combines with J gene TRBJ2-3; D is possibly TRBD2 (6 bases). The CDR3 protein is CAISGLGGHTDTQYF. DNA for the CDR3: TGTGCCATCAGTGGCCTCGGAGGGCACACAGATACGCAGTATTTT.